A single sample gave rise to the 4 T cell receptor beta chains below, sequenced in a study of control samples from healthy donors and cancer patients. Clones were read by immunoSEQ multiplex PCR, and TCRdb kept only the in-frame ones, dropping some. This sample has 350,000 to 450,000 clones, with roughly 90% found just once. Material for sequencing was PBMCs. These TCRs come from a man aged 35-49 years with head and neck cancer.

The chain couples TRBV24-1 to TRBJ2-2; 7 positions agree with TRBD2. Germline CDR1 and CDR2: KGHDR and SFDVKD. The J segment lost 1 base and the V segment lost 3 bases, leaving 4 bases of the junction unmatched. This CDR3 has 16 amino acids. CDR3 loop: CATSDGRGKNTGELFF. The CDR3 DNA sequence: TGTGCCACCAGTGATGGGCGGGGGAAGAACACCGGGGAGCTGTTTTTT.

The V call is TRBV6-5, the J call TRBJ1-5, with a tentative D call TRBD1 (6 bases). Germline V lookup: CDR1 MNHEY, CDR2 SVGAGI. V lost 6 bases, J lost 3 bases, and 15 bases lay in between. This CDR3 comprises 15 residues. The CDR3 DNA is TGTGCCAGCAGAACAGCGGGGGCTCCCAATCAGCCCCAGCATTTT. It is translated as CASRTAGAPNQPQHF.

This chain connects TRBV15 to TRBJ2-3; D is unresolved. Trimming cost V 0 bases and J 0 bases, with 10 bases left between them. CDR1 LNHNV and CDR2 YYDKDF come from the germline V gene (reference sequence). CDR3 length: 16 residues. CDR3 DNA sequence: TGTGCCACCAGCAGAGAAAGGTTCCTTAGCACAGATACGCAGTATTTT. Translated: CATSRERFLSTDTQYF.

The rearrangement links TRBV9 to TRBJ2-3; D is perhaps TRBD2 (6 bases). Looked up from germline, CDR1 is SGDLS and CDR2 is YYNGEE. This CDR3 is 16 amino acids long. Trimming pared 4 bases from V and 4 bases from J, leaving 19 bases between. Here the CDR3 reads CASSPPGGLSADTQYF. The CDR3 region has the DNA TGTGCCAGCAGCCCACCCGGGGGACTCTCGGCAGATACGCAGTATTTT.